The T cell receptor beta chain under discussion was sequenced for a study of human T cells and chemical hapten exposure. Study-wide background: Patients had diphenylcyclopropenone applied to the scalp weekly throughout the roughly 25-week study.

In its sample, this clonotype was seen a few times. Its antigen is unidentified. In the library, unique molecular identifiers were attached to individual cDNA molecules. MiXCR, applied by TCRdb to the RACE reads, yields one record per CDR3 protein. The table records about 190,000 distinct CDR3 sequences, around 23% of them present only once. Time point: patch test 3, about 24 weeks after DPC sensitization. Sample treatment: therapeutic diphenylcyclopropenone sensitization with weekly scalp DPC. Regarding the study as a whole: Against controls, expanded TCRs gave rise to significantly more large CDR3 similarity clusters.

The CDR3 has 15 residues. Trimming took 8 bases from V and 4 from J; bases not matched to a gene: 11. Germline CDR1 and CDR2: MNHEY and SVGAGI. This material consisted of whole blood, taken in connection with sensitization to the hapten diphenylcyclopropenone (DPC). The V gene is TRBV6-5, the J gene TRBJ2-3; 8 bases are a match to TRBD2. This receptor was taken from a woman aged 40 to 49 with alopecia areata. Some clones in this sample may be carry-over from other donors' samples. In DNA, the CDR3 is TGTGCCAGCCGGCGTAGCGGGATCGGCGCAGATACGCAGTATTTT. Translated: CASRRSGIGADTQYF.